The source of this T cell receptor (beta chain) is a study of shared clonotypes between healthy human individuals. On the study more broadly: The plates for each donor numbered three CD4 naive, three CD4 memory, two CD8 naive and one CD8 memory. Study-wide results and limits: It was only blood that was sampled, and tissue repertoires likely differ.

On this clone itself: Its antigen is undetermined. Distinct nucleotide sequences in the sample also encode this CDR3.

Per the authors' pipeline: Filtering differed because ImmunoSEQ produced junction-only sequences that carried no quality scores. Profiling relied on immunoSEQ multiplex PCR, and the TCRdb table lists in-frame clones only, not all of them. The V and J calls and clone size come from that table; D and trimming were worked out from the DNA. The sample has about 960,000 clones, 76% seen once. Germline V CDR1 and CDR2: KGHSH, LQKENI. The CDR3 has 14 amino acids. Trimming took off 1 base at V and 1 base at J, with 7 bases between the two ends. This TCR came from a young man in good health. The chain has TRBV18 and TRBJ2-5; D unresolved. The specimen sequenced was memory CD4+ T cells sorted from blood. This sample's subset: CD45RA-negative fraction. DNA for the CDR3: TGTGCCAGCTCACCACTAACAACCCAAGAGACCCAGTACTTC. Translating gives CASSPLTTQETQYF.